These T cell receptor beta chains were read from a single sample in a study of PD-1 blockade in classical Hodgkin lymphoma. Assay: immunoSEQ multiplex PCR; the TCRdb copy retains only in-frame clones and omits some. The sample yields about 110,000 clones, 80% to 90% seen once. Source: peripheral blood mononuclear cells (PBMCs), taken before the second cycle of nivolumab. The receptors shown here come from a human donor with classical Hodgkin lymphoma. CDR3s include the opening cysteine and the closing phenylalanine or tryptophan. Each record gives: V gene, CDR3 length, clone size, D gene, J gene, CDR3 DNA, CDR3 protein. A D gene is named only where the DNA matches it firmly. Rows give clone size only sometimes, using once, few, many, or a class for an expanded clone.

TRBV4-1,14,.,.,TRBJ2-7,TGCGCCAGCAGCCAAGAGGCAGGGTCCTACGAGCAGTACTTC,CASSQEAGSYEQYF
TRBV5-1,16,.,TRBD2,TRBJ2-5,TGCGCCAGCAGCTTGGGGGGACTAGCGGCAGAAGAGACCCAGTACTTC,CASSLGGLAAEETQYF
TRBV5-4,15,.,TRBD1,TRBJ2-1,TGTGCCAGCAGCTTGGACAGGGGGACCTACAATGAGCAGTTCTTC,CASSLDRGTYNEQFF
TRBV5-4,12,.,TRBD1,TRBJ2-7,TGTGCCAGCAGCCGGACAGGGGGGGAGCAGTACTTC,CASSRTGGEQYF
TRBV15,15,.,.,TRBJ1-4,TGTGCCACCAGCAGAGATAGGGGGGGCTATGAAAAACTGTTTTTT,CATSRDRGGYEKLFF
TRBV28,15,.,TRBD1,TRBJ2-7,TGTGCCAGCAGTTTAAACCCGGGACAGTTCTACGAGCAGTACTTC,CASSLNPGQFYEQYF
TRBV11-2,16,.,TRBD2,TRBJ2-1,TGTGCCAGCAGCTTGCTAGCGGGAGTATCAGAAGATGAGCAGTTCTTC,CASSLLAGVSEDEQFF
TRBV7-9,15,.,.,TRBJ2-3,TGTGCCAGCAGCTTAGTGGGAGGAGGTCCAGATACGCAGTATTTT,CASSLVGGGPDTQYF
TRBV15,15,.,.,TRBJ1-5,TGTGCCACCAGCAAGATCGGGCCCCGGGATCAGCCCCAGCATTTT,CATSKIGPRDQPQHF
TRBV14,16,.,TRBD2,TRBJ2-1,TGTGCCAGCAGCCCAGGCGGGGGAGAGGGTGGGAATGAGCAGTTCTTC,CASSPGGGEGGNEQFF
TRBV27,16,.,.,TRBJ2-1,TGTGCCAGCACGCCCCTACCAGACAGGTACTACAATGAGCAGTTCTTC,CASTPLPDRYYNEQFF
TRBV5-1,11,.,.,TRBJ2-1,TGCGCCAGCAGCTTGCTAGATGAGCAGTTCTTC,CASSLLDEQFF
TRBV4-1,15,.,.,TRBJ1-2,TGCGCCAGCAGCCAAGTCGCCCGGGGTGGCTATGGCTACACCTTC,CASSQVARGGYGYTF
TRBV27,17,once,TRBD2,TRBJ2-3,TGTGCCAGCAGTTTTCTAGCGGGAGTGCATAACACAGATACGCAGTATTTT,CASSFLAGVHNTDTQYF
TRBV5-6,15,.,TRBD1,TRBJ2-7,TGTGCCAGCAGCTCGGGGCCGGGACAGGGGATGGAGCAGTACTTC,CASSSGPGQGMEQYF
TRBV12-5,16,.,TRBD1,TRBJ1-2,TGTGCTAGTGGTCGACCCTTCGGACAGGGATACTATGGCTACACCTTC,CASGRPFGQGYYGYTF
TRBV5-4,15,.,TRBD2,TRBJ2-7,TGTGCCAGCAGCTTGGGAATAGCGGGAGTGTACGAGCAGTACTTC,CASSLGIAGVYEQYF
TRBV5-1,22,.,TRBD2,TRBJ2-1,TGCGCCAGCAGCTTGGCCAGACAGGGAACTAGCGGGAGGGCCTGGGCCTTCAATGAGCAGTTCTTC,CASSLARQGTSGRAWAFNEQFF
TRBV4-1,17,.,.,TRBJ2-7,TGCGCCAGCAGCCACCATGATCGGACAGTTCCTAGCGACGAGCAGTACTTC,CASSHHDRTVPSDEQYF
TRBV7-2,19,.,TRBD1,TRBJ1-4,TGTGCCAGCAGCTCATATTACGGGACCTATGACAGGGTTGGGGAAAAACTGTTTTTT,CASSSYYGTYDRVGEKLFF
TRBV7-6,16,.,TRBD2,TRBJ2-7,TGTGCCAGCAGCGAAGAACTAGCGGGAGTCACCCACGAGCAGTACTTC,CASSEELAGVTHEQYF
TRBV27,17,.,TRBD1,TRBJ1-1,TGTGCCAGCAGTTTAGGGGGACAGGGTCATGGGAACACTGAAGCTTTCTTT,CASSLGGQGHGNTEAFF
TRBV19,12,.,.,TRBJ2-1,TGTGCCAGTAGTGCTGTGGGGATTGAGCAGTTCTTC,CASSAVGIEQFF
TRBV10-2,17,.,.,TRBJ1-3,TGCGCCAGCAGTGAGGGGCTTGCCTTGAGGGGTGGAGCGGCCATATATTTT,CASSEGLALRGGAAIYF
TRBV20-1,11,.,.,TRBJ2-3,TGCAGTGCTACCCGGCGGGGTACGCAGTATTTT,CSATRRGTQYF
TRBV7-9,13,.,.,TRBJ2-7,TGTGCCAGCAGACCCTCGCTACACCCTGCCCTGTACTTC,CASRPSLHPALYF
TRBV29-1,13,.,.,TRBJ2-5,TGCAGCGTTGAGGCTAGCAGAAGGGAGACCCAGTACTTC,CSVEASRRETQYF
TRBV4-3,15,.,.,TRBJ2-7,TGCGCCAGCAGCCTCGAGGGCGGGACGAAGCACGAGCAGTACTTC,CASSLEGGTKHEQYF
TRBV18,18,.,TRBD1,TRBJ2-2,TGTGCCAGCTCCCCCCTCCAGGCGGAGACAGGGGGCTTCGGGGAGCTGTTTTTT,CASSPLQAETGGFGELFF
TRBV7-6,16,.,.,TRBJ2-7,TGTGCCAGCAGCTTAGTCTCGCTAGCGATGATCTACGAGCAGTACTTC,CASSLVSLAMIYEQYF
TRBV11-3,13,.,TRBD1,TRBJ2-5,TGTGCCAGCAGCTCGGGACAGCGAGAGACCCAGTACTTC,CASSSGQRETQYF
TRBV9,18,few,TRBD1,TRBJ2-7,TGTGCCAGCAGCGTAGGGTCCCCCCAGGGGGCGTTTGACTACGAGCAGTACTTC,CASSVGSPQGAFDYEQYF
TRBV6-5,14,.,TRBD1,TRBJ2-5,TGTGCCAGCAGTCTCACAGGGGGCGAAGAGACCCAGTACTTC,CASSLTGGEETQYF
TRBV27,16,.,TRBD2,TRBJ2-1,TGTGCCAGCAGGTCAGGACTAGCGGAATCCTACAATGAGCAGTTCTTC,CASRSGLAESYNEQFF
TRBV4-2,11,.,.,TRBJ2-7,TGTGCCAGCAGCCAAGACTACGAGCAGTACTTC,CASSQDYEQYF
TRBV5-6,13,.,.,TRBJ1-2,TGTGCCAGCAGCTTACAGGTTCGTCCAGGCTACACCTTC,CASSLQVRPGYTF
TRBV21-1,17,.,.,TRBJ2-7,TGTGCCAGCAGTTCCACCTACCGGGACAGGAGAGAGGGGGAGCAGTACTTC,CASSSTYRDRREGEQYF
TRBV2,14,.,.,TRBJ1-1,TGTGCCAGCAGTGGTTCGACAGGGAACACTGAAGCTTTCTTT,CASSGSTGNTEAFF
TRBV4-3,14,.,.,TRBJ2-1,TGCGCCAGCAGCAAAAAAGGAGATTACAATGAGCAGTTCTTC,CASSKKGDYNEQFF
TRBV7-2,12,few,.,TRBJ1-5,TGTGCCAGTCGGGGGGTTGGTCAGCCCCAGCATTTT,CASRGVGQPQHF
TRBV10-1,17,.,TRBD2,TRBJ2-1,TGCGCCAGCAGCAAATTTCTAGCGGGAGTGTCGTACAATGAGCAGTTCTTC,CASSKFLAGVSYNEQFF
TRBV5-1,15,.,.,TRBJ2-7,TGCGCCAGCAGCTTGGCCCAGGGCAGGGCGTACGAGCAGTACTTC,CASSLAQGRAYEQYF
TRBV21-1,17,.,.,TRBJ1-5,TGTGCCAGCAGCGGACGGACAGGGGGAAACGGCAATCAGCCCCAGCATTTT,CASSGRTGGNGNQPQHF
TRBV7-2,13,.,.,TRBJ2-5,TGTGCCCAAGCCGCTGCTCCTCAAGAGACCCAGTACTTC,CAQAAAPQETQYF
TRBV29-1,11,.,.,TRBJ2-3,TGCAGCGTGGTTATTGGAGGTACGCAGTATTTT,CSVVIGGTQYF
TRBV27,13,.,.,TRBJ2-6,TGTGCCAGCAGGTCCTCTGGGGCCAACGTCCTGACTTTC,CASRSSGANVLTF
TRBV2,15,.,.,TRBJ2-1,TGTGCCAGCAGCGCGACCGGGAGCTCCTACAATGAGCAGTTCTTC,CASSATGSSYNEQFF
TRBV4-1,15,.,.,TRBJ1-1,TGCGCCAGCAGCCAATATGGGACGGTGAACACTGAAGCTTTCTTT,CASSQYGTVNTEAFF
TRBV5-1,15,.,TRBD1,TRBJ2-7,TGCGCCAGCGGGGTGCAGACAGGGCCAAGTGACGAGCAGTACTTC,CASGVQTGPSDEQYF
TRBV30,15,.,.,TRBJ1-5,TGTGCCTGGAACGGGGGATCGGTGGGAAATCAGCCCCAGCATTTT,CAWNGGSVGNQPQHF
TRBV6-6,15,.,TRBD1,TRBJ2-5,TGTGCCAGCACCCAGGACAGGGGACCCCAAGAGACCCAGTACTTC,CASTQDRGPQETQYF
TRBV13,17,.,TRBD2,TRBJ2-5,TGTGCCAGCAGCTTAGGTCTTTGGGCTAGCGGCGGGGAGACCCAGTACTTC,CASSLGLWASGGETQYF
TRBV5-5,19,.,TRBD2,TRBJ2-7,TGTGCCAGCAGGAGCTTTCGGGGACTAGCGGGAGGCTCCTCCTACGAGCAGTACTTC,CASRSFRGLAGGSSYEQYF
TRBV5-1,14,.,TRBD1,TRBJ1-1,TGCGCCAGCAGCTTGGACAGGGGGCTGGGTGAAGCTTTCTTT,CASSLDRGLGEAFF
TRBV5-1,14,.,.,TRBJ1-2,TGCGCCAGCAGCTTGGAGGGCAGAAACTATGGCTACACCTTC,CASSLEGRNYGYTF